This record looks at one TCR beta chain sequence and its context. A single record per CDR3 protein comes from TCRdb applying MiXCR to the 5' RACE reads. The data contain hundreds of thousands of distinct CDR3 sequences, about a fifth of them seen just once; the ten biggest clones take up less than 20%. This record comes from a study of T cells after yellow fever vaccination. J was trimmed by 5 bases and V by 4 bases; bases with no gene match: 8. CDR1 is MNHEY, CDR2 SVGAGI, per germline. There are 16 residues in the CDR3. The sample was PBMCs, taken roughly 20 days after the first yellow fever vaccination. This sequence joins TRBV6-5 and TRBJ2-3; 11 bases line up with TRBD2. The receptor was derived from a man aged 18 to 29 who received the YFV17D yellow fever vaccine. DNA for the CDR3: TGTGCCAGCAGTTCCTATCTAGCGGGGGGCTTAGATACGCAGTATTTT. Translation: CASSSYLAGGLDTQYF.